Presented here are 29 T cell receptor beta chains from one specimen sequenced in a study of blood T cell repertoires in COVID-19. Repertoires were generated with immunoSEQ multiplex PCR, while TCRdb's copy carries only in-frame clones and drops some. The table includes more than 70,000 clones, less than 90% detected once. What was sequenced was peripheral blood. The receptors stem from a man aged 55-75 years with acute or convalescent COVID-19.

The V call is TRBV30, the J call TRBJ1-1; D gene uncertain. V lost 1 base and J 5 bases, leaving 5 bases between the germline ends. This CDR3 spans 11 amino acids. CDR1 and CDR2 (germline): GTSNPN, SVGIG (reference sequence). The CDR3 sequence: CAWSERTEAFF. In DNA, the CDR3 is TGTGCCTGGAGTGAGAGGACTGAAGCTTTCTTT. The full variable domain, rest sourced from reference TRBV30 and TRBJ1-1, is SQTIHQWPATLVQPVGSPLSLECTVEGTSNPNLYWYRQAAGRGLQLLFYSVGIGQISSEVPQNLSASRPQDRQFILSSKKLLLSDSGFYLCAWSERTEAFFGQGTRLTVV.

V is TRBV6-6 and J is TRBJ2-7, with 9 positions matching TRBD2. From germline, CDR1 is MNHNY and CDR2 SVGAGI (reference sequence). This CDR3 is 15 amino acids long. V lost 1 base, J lost 2 bases, and 3 bases stayed unmatched. In nucleotides, the CDR3 is TGTGCCAGCAGTTACTTAGCTAGCGGGGCCTACGAGCAGTACTTC. It specifies CASSYLASGAYEQYF.

The chain uses TRBV12-3 or TRBV12-4 and TRBJ1-1; TRBD1 matches 8 bases. The CDR3 covers 12 residues. With 6 bases clipped from V and 9 bases from J, the junction kept 6 bases outside the gene matches. The CDR3 loop reads CASSPDREKAFF. DNA of the CDR3: TGTGCCAGCAGCCCGGACAGGGAGAAAGCTTTCTTT.

The V gene is TRBV9, the J gene TRBJ1-1; D not certain. The germline V and J ends were trimmed by 2 bases and 0 bases, with 8 bases remaining between them. The CDR3 has 14 residues. The germline V gene has CDR1 SGDLS and CDR2 YYNGEE. The CDR3 region is CASSVGIMNTEAFF. CDR3 nucleotides: TGTGCCAGCAGCGTCGGGATCATGAACACTGAAGCTTTCTTT. Full variable domain (missing parts from reference TRBV9 and TRBJ1-1): DSGVTQTPKHLITATGQRVTLRCSPRSGDLSVYWYQQSLDQGLQFLIQYYNGEERAKGNILERFSAQQFPDLHSELNLSSLELGDSALYFCASSVGIMNTEAFFGQGTRLTVV.

This clone was recorded a few times. The V gene is TRBV5-1, the J gene TRBJ2-7; D perhaps matches TRBD2 (6 bases). Per the germline V gene, CDR1 is SGHRS and CDR2 is YFSETQ. This CDR3 comprises 17 residues. Trimming removed 0 bases from V and 7 bases from J, with 23 bases in between. The DNA of the CDR3 is TGCGCCAGCAGCTTGGATATTAACATTGGGGGGTCGAGGGAGCAGTACTTC. It encodes CASSLDINIGGSREQYF.

V gene TRBV2 combines with J gene TRBJ2-3; TRBD2 aligns across 8 bases. Germline-derived CDR1 and CDR2 are SNHLY and FYNNEI. Trimming took 2 bases from V and 5 from J; bases not matched to a gene: 6. This CDR3 is 15 amino acids long. The CDR3 bases are TGTGCCAGCAGTGAACAAGCGGGAGTGGAAGATACGCAGTATTTT. Translation gives CASSEQAGVEDTQYF.

The chain carries TRBV19 and TRBJ2-4, with D possibly TRBD1 on 8 matching bases. This CDR3 region has 15 residues. CDR1 and CDR2 (germline): LNHDA, SQIVND (reference sequence). Trimming left V 4 bases short and J 3 bases short, with 13 bases between. This CDR3 reads CASSNYRGGKNIQYF. CDR3 DNA sequence: TGTGCCAGTAGTAACTACAGGGGGGGCAAAAACATTCAGTACTTC.

Only one count was recorded for this clone. This chain joins TRBV7-2 and TRBJ2-5; 7 bases are shared with TRBD2. V lost 5 bases and J lost 1; bases outside the gene matches: 7. CDR1 SGHTA and CDR2 FQGNSA come from the germline V gene. This CDR3 spans 15 amino acids. CDR3 amino acids: CASSTRLASQETQYF. The DNA for the CDR3 is TGTGCCAGCAGCACCAGACTAGCAAGCCAAGAGACCCAGTACTTC. Full variable domain (rest looked up from reference TRBV7-2 and TRBJ2-5): GAGVSQSPSNKVTEKGKDVELRCDPISGHTALYWYRQSLGQGLEFLIYFQGNSAPDKSGLPSDRFSAERTGGSVSTLTIQRTQQEDSAVYLCASSTRLASQETQYFGPGTRLLVL.

The J gene is TRBJ2-1, the V gene TRBV12-3 or TRBV12-4; tentatively, D is TRBD2 (6 bases). CDR3 length equals 11 residues. Trimming left V 4 bases short and J 10 bases short, with 8 bases between. The CDR3 region is CASSWTTEQFF. The CDR3 DNA follows: TGTGCCAGCAGTTGGACTACCGAGCAGTTCTTC.

The V call is TRBV5-1, the J call TRBJ2-1; TRBD2 aligns across 9 bases. With 4 bases clipped from V and 5 bases from J, the junction kept 13 bases outside the gene matches. This CDR3 is built from 17 residues. Germline V gene data show CDR1 as SGHRS and CDR2 as YFSETQ. DNA for the CDR3: TGCGCCAGCAGCCTCTGGAATAGCGGGGGAGCCGACAATGAGCAGTTCTTC. Its translation is CASSLWNSGGADNEQFF.

V is TRBV7-2 and J is TRBJ2-1; the D gene is possibly TRBD2 (6 bases). V was shortened by 0 bases and J by 2 bases, with 8 bases between the two germline ends. The CDR3 has 15 amino acids. CDR1 SGHTA and CDR2 FQGNSA come from the germline V gene. The CDR3 nucleotides read TGTGCCAGCAGCTTAGCGGGACTCCCCTACAATGAGCAGTTCTTC. Translating gives CASSLAGLPYNEQFF. The full variable domain, completed using reference TRBV7-2 and TRBJ2-1, is GAGVSQSPSNKVTEKGKDVELRCDPISGHTALYWYRQSLGQGLEFLIYFQGNSAPDKSGLPSDRFSAERTGGSVSTLTIQRTQQEDSAVYLCASSLAGLPYNEQFFGPGTRLTVL.

The chain recombines TRBV2 with TRBJ2-3; the match to TRBD1 covers 11 bases. V lost 6 bases to trimming and J lost 4 bases; unmatched junction nucleotides: 3. The CDR3 is 14 amino acids. CDR1 is SNHLY and CDR2 is FYNNEI in the germline V gene. CDR3 sequence (DNA): TGTGCCAGCAGCGCGGACAGGGGGCCAGATACGCAGTATTTT. As protein: CASSADRGPDTQYF.

The gene calls are TRBV14 and TRBJ1-4, with D possibly matching TRBD1 (5 bases). Trimming removed 4 bases at V and 7 bases at J, with 16 bases between. In germline, CDR1 is SGHDN, CDR2 FVKESK. The CDR3 is 15 amino acids. The DNA for the CDR3 is TGTGCCAGCAGCCCTGGCGTCCAGGGCGGTGAAAAACTGTTTTTT. Encoded protein: CASSPGVQGGEKLFF.

This clone was seen once. The chain has TRBV7-9 and TRBJ2-5; D not certain. The germline V gene has CDR1 SEHNR and CDR2 FQNEAQ (reference sequence). This CDR3 comprises 13 residues. The ends were cut back, 5 bases at V and 5 bases at J, with 12 bases in the middle. The CDR3 reads CASSPYPRETQYF. The CDR3 nucleotides are TGTGCCAGCAGCCCCTATCCCAGGGAGACCCAGTACTTC.

This clone was recorded once. This chain joins TRBV4-2 and TRBJ2-1; 9 bases map to TRBD2. J was trimmed by 7 bases and V by 0 bases; bases with no gene match: 1. This CDR3 spans 14 amino acids. The germline gives CDR1 LGHNA, CDR2 YNFKEQ. CDR3 region: CASSQDLAGNEQFF. CDR3 sequence (DNA): TGTGCCAGCAGCCAAGACCTAGCGGGGAATGAGCAGTTCTTC.

V is TRBV10-1 and J is TRBJ2-1, with 10 positions matching TRBD2. This CDR3 region has 16 residues. The ends lost 4 bases at V and 8 bases at J; junction bases unmatched: 11. Germline V gene data show CDR1 as WNHNN and CDR2 as SYGVQD (reference sequence). CDR3 sequence (DNA): TGCGCCAGCAGTGTGGGAGCGGGAGGGCCGTTCGATGAGCAGTTCTTC. Translating gives CASSVGAGGPFDEQFF.

The V call is TRBV5-1, the J call TRBJ1-4; 8 positions agree with TRBD1. V shed 3 bases and J 2 bases; nucleotides not matched to a gene: 3. The CDR3 runs 15 residues. The V gene's germline CDR1 is SGHRS and CDR2 YFSETQ. In DNA, the CDR3 is TGCGCCAGCAGCTCAGACAGGGGTACTAATGAAAAACTGTTTTTT. This sequence encodes CASSSDRGTNEKLFF.

V is TRBV20-1 and J is TRBJ1-4, with a weak D call TRBD1 (5 bases). Germline V gene data show CDR1 as DFQATT and CDR2 as SNEGSKA (reference sequence). The length of the CDR3 is 15 residues. V shed 3 bases and J shed 8 bases, with 19 bases lying between them. The CDR3 is CSASGGGTAEEKLFF. The CDR3 DNA is TGCAGTGCTAGTGGGGGGGGTACCGCCGAGGAAAAACTGTTTTTT.

This clone was seen more than once but under ten times. This chain connects TRBV7-3 to TRBJ2-2; TRBD2 agrees at 9 bases. Germline CDR1 reads SGHTA; CDR2 reads FQGTGA. Losses at the gene ends were 3 bases for V and 6 bases for J; bases not matched to a gene: 14. The length of the CDR3 is 18 residues. The CDR3 loop is CASSFQTGGRASAGELFF. The CDR3 coding sequence is TGTGCCAGCAGCTTTCAAACGGGCGGGAGGGCCTCGGCCGGGGAGCTGTTTTTT.

The chain uses TRBV30 and TRBJ1-1, with TRBD1 identical over 9 bases. The CDR3 has 13 residues. J was trimmed by 3 bases and V by 5 bases; bases with no gene match: 4. CDR1 is GTSNPN and CDR2 is SVGIG in the germline V gene (reference sequence). The CDR3 DNA follows: TGTGCCTGGGACAGGGGGGGCTACACTGAAGCTTTCTTT. Protein sequence: CAWDRGGYTEAFF.

This clone has a single count. As DNA, the CDR3 is TGTGCCAGTAGTATCCTAGCGGGAGGCTCGAACACCGGGGAGCTGTTTTTT. This gives the protein CASSILAGGSNTGELFF. The chain uses TRBV19 and TRBJ2-2; 11 bases match TRBD2. V was clipped by 3 bases and J by 0 bases; unmatched bases: 3. The CDR3 is 17 residues long. Germline values: CDR1 LNHDA, CDR2 SQIVND (reference sequence).

This clone was detected many times. Other DNA sequences in this sample translate to the same CDR3. The chain links TRBV27 to TRBJ1-2; D remains unclear. The V end lost 5 bases, the J end lost 2 bases, and 12 bases lay between the germline ends. Germline V lookup: CDR1 MNHEY, CDR2 SMNVEV (reference sequence). The CDR3 covers 14 residues. The CDR3 loop reads CASSPRQANYGYTF. In nucleotides, the CDR3 is TGTGCCAGCAGTCCCCGACAAGCCAACTATGGCTACACCTTC.

This chain uses TRBV19 with TRBJ1-5; D is unresolved. This CDR3 has 15 amino acids. Germline V gene lookup returns CDR1 LNHDA and CDR2 SQIVND (reference sequence). V was cut by 4 bases and J by 1 base, with 11 bases left in between. The CDR3 DNA reads as TGTGCCAGTAGTAGTGAGGGATTAAGCAATCAGCCCCAGCATTTT. Its translation: CASSSEGLSNQPQHF.

The chain has TRBV14 and TRBJ1-1; the match to TRBD1 covers 8 bases. From germline, CDR1 is SGHDN and CDR2 FVKESK. The CDR3 is made up of 15 amino acids. V shed 4 bases, J shed 6 bases, and the junction held 10 bases outside the gene matches. CDR3 amino acids: CASSRATGVLAEAFF. CDR3 nucleotide sequence: TGTGCCAGCAGCCGAGCGACAGGGGTGTTAGCTGAAGCTTTCTTT.

The chain links TRBV4-1 to TRBJ2-1; TRBD2 agrees at 7 bases. This CDR3 has 16 residues. CDR1 and CDR2 from the germline V gene are MGHRA and YSYEKL. With V trimmed by 0 bases and J by 3 bases, 5 bases remained unmatched. The CDR3, as DNA: TGCGCCAGCAGCCAAGAAGAGAGGACTAGCTACAATGAGCAGTTCTTC. Translating it yields CASSQEERTSYNEQFF.

The J gene is TRBJ1-5, the V gene TRBV6-1, with D hard to call. The CDR3 runs 14 residues. In germline, CDR1 is MNHNS, CDR2 SASEGT. The V end lost 1 base, the J end lost 2 bases, and 6 bases lay between the germline ends. CDR3 coding DNA: TGTGCCAGCAGTGAAGGTTATGGCAATCAGCCCCAGCATTTT. Amino acids: CASSEGYGNQPQHF.

The chain employs TRBV5-1 and TRBJ1-1, with D uncertain. Trimming took off 7 bases at V and 1 base at J, with 14 bases between the two ends. The CDR3 runs to 14 residues. CDR1 and CDR2 from the germline V gene are SGHRS and YFSETQ. CDR3 amino acids: CASQRQTANTEAFF. The CDR3 coding sequence is TGCGCCAGCCAGCGGCAGACGGCGAACACTGAAGCTTTCTTT.

The chain combines TRBV15 with TRBJ2-3, with 13 positions matching TRBD2. Germline CDR1 and CDR2: LNHNV and YYDKDF (reference sequence). This CDR3 has 20 residues. V shed 4 bases and J 0 bases; nucleotides not matched to a gene: 13. This CDR3 is CATSTQLGLAGRTSTDTQYF. The CDR3 DNA is TGTGCCACCAGCACCCAACTGGGACTAGCGGGAAGAACTAGCACAGATACGCAGTATTTT.

This rearrangement joins TRBV5-1 to TRBJ2-1, with 12 bases that match TRBD2. The germline V gene encodes CDR1 SGHRS and CDR2 YFSETQ. The CDR3 extends over 15 amino acids. Trimming took 3 bases from V and 5 from J; bases not matched to a gene: 3. The DNA of the CDR3 is TGCGCCAGCAGCTCGCTAGCGGGGGGGAACAATGAGCAGTTCTTC. Its protein is CASSSLAGGNNEQFF.